This TCR beta chain originates from a study of radiation and T cells in renal cell carcinoma. The protocol was immunoSEQ multiplex PCR, while the TCRdb copy is restricted to in-frame clones and leaves out a portion. This table has about 14,000 clones, approximately 50% appearing once. The CDR3 covers 14 residues. Germline trimming cut 7 bases from V and 2 bases from J; bases unmatched to any gene: 3. Germline-derived CDR1 and CDR2 are SGHRS and YFSETQ. Regarding treatment: treatment-naive control, cytoreductive nephrectomy. This receptor was obtained from a man aged 45-60 years with renal cell carcinoma. Here the sequenced sample was tumor tissue, taken from a patient whose treatment was nephrectomy without radiotherapy. This chain joins TRBV5-1 and TRBJ2-3, with 11 positions matching TRBD1. CDR3 sequence: CASGTGGFTDTQYF. The CDR3 nucleotides are TGCGCCAGCGGGACAGGGGGTTTCACAGATACGCAGTATTTT.